This is a list of T cell receptor beta chains from one sample in a study of T cell repertoires in cytomegalovirus infection. Each CDR3 protein gets one entry after TCRdb re-called the reads with MiXCR. Of under 250,000 distinct CDR3 sequences in the sample, roughly 6.5% were seen once. The sequenced material came from PBMCs. Receptor source: a human donor in good health (CMV status not recorded). Some clones in this sample may be carry-over from other donors' samples. CDR3s include the opening cysteine and the closing phenylalanine or tryptophan. The order of the fields is V gene, J gene, CDR3 protein.

TRBV19	TRBJ2-7	CATAGLIPYEQYF
TRBV7-2	TRBJ1-4	CASSKPGQRNEKLFF
TRBV6-5	TRBJ2-6	CASSYSANVLTF
TRBV6-6	TRBJ2-1	CASSLPLQAGINEQFF
TRBV7-3	TRBJ2-3	CASSPVGRGGSTDTQYF
TRBV20-1	TRBJ1-5	CSAEIYKGNSNQPQHF
TRBV20-1	TRBJ2-7	CSARPLGGGARSYEQYF
TRBV19	TRBJ1-1	CASSQQRYTEAFF
TRBV7-2	TRBJ2-2	CASRSRDTGELFF
TRBV7-2	TRBJ2-7	CASSSAKDSFNLYEQYF
TRBV7-3	TRBJ1-2	CASSLYGTNYGYTF
TRBV6-5	TRBJ1-3	CASKPKFSGNTIYF
TRBV9	TRBJ1-2	CASSAEGQGMGDGYTF
TRBV7-9	TRBJ2-5	CASSYGQSQETQYF
TRBV5-4	TRBJ1-1	CASSPPGQGRATEAFF
TRBV6-6	TRBJ2-7	CASSYITSGGLSYEQYF
TRBV6-2/TRBV6-3	TRBJ2-1	CASTGNLGTGLNEQFF
TRBV7-2	TRBJ1-2	CASSFQGGGGYTF
TRBV2	TRBJ1-6	CASSEIGTDSPLHF
TRBV28	TRBJ2-1	CASSLFGGRSSYNEQFF
TRBV11-2	TRBJ1-5	CASSVRGGDGNQPQHF
TRBV19	TRBJ1-5	CASSIPPQDRVVQPQHF
TRBV25-1	TRBJ1-2	CASRDGTGSSVAF
TRBV19	TRBJ1-5	CASSMVQGTQPQHF
TRBV27	TRBJ2-1	CASTGSWSNEQFF
TRBV7-2	TRBJ2-7	CASSLTRGRASYEQYF
TRBV7-8	TRBJ1-3	CASSLAQGGNTIYF
TRBV29-1	TRBJ2-5	CSVEGQQETQYF
TRBV6-6	TRBJ2-7	CASSRSTSGTSYEQYF
TRBV20-1	TRBJ2-5	CSARRPTRETQYF
TRBV4-3	TRBJ2-2	CASSLALAGELFF
TRBV12-3/TRBV12-4	TRBJ2-5	CASRTYQETQYF